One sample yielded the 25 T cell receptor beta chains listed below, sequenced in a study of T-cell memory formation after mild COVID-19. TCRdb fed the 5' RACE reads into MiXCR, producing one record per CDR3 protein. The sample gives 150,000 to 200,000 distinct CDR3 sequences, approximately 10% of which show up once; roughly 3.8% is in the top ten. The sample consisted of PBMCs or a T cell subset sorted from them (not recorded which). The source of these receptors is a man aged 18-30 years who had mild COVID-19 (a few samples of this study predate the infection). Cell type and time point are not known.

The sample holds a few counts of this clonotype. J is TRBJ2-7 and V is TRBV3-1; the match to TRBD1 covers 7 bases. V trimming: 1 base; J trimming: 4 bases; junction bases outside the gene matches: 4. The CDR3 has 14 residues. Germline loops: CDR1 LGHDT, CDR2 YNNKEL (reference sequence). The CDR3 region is CASSQVVRGYEQYF. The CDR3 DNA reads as TGTGCCAGCAGCCAAGTGGTCAGGGGGTACGAGCAGTACTTC.

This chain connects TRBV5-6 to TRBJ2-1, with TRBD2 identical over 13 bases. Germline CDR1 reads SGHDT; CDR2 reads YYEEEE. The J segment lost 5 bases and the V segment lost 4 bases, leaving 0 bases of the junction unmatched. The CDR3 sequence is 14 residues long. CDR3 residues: CASSGLAGDNEQFF. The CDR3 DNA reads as TGTGCCAGCAGCGGACTAGCGGGGGACAATGAGCAGTTCTTC.

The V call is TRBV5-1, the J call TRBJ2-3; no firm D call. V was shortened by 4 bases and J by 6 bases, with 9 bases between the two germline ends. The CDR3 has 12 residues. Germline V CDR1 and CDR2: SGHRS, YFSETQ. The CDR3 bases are TGCGCCAGCAGCCAATATCGGGATACGCAGTATTTT. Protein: CASSQYRDTQYF.

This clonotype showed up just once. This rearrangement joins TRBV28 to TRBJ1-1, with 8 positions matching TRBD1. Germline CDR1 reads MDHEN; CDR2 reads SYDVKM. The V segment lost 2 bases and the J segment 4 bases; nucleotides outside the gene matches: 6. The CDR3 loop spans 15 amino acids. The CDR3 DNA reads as TGTGCCAGCAGTTTACATGGACAGGGCGGCACTGAAGCTTTCTTT. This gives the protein CASSLHGQGGTEAFF.

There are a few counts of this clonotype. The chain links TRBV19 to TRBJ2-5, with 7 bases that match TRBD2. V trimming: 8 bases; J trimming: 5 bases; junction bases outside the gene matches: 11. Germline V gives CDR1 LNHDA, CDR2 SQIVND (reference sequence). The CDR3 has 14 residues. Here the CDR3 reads CASRPRRSGETQYF. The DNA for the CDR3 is TGTGCCAGTCGCCCTCGGCGTAGCGGGGAGACCCAGTACTTC.

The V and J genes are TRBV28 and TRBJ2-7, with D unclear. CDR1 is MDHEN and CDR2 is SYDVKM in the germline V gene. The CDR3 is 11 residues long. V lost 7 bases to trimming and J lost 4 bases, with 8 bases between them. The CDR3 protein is CASKGNYEQYV. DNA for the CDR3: TGTGCCAGCAAAGGGAATTACGAGCAGTACGTC.

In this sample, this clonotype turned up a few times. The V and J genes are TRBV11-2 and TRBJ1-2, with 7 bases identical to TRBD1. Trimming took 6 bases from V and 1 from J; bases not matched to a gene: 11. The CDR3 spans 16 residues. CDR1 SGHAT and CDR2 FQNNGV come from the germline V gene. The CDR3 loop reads CASRIDEGAGNYGYTF. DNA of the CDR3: TGTGCCAGCAGGATCGACGAGGGGGCGGGTAACTATGGCTACACCTTC. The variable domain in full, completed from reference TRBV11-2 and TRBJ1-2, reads EAGVAQSPRYKIIEKRQSVAFWCNPISGHATLYWYQQILGQGPKLLIQFQNNGVVDDSQLPKDRFSAERLKGVDSTLKIQPAKLEDSAVYLCASRIDEGAGNYGYTFGSGTRLTVV.

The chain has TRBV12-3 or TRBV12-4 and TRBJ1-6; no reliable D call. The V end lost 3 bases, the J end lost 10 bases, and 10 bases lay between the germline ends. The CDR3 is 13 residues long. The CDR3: CASSLFVSSPLHF. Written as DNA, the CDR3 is TGTGCCAGCAGTTTGTTCGTTAGCTCACCCCTCCACTTT.

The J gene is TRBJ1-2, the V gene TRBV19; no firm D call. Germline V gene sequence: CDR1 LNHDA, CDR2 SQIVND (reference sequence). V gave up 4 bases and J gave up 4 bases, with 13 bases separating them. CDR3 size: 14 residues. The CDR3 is CASSTSLASYGYTF. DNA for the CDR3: TGTGCCAGTAGTACGTCCTTGGCCTCCTATGGCTACACCTTC.

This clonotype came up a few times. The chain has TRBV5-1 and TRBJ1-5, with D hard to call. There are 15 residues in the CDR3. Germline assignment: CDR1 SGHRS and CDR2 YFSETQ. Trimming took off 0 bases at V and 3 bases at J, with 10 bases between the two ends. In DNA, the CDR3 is TGCGCCAGCAGCTTGGGGGGAGTTCACAATCAGCCCCAGCATTTT. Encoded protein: CASSLGGVHNQPQHF.

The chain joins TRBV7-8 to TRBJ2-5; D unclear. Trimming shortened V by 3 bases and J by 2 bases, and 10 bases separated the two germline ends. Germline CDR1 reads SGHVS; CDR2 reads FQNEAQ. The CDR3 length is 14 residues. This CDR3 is CASSFRASQETQYF. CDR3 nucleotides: TGTGCCAGCAGCTTCCGGGCGTCTCAAGAGACCCAGTACTTC.

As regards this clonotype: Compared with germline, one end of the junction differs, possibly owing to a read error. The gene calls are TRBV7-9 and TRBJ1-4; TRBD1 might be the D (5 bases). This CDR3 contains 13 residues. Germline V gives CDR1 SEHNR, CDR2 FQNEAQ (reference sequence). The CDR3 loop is CASSPQGSSRGYF. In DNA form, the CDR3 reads TGTGCCAGCAGCCCCCAAGGGTCCTCTCGGGGGTATTTT.

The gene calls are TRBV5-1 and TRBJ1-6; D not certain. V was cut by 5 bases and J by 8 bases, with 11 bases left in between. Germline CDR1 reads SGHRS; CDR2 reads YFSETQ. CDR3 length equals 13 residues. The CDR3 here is CASRMTEHSPLHF. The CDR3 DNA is TGCGCCAGCAGGATGACGGAACATTCACCCCTCCACTTT.

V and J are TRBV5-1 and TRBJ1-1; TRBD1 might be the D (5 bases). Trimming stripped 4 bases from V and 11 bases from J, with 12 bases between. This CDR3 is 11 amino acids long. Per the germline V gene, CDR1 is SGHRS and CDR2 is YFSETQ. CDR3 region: CASSPGTGAFF. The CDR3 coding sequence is TGCGCCAGCAGCCCCGGGACCGGGGCTTTCTTT.

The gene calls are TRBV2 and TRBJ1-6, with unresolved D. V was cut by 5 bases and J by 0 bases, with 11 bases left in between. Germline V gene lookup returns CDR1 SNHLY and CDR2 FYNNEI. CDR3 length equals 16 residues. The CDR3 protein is CASSWTGSSYNSPLHF. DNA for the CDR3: TGTGCCAGCAGTTGGACCGGAAGCTCCTATAATTCACCCCTCCACTTT.

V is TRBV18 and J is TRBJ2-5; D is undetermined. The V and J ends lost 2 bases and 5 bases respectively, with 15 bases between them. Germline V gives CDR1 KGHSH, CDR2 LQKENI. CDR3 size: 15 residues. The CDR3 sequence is CASSPGLWVPETQYF. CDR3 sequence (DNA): TGTGCCAGCTCACCAGGGTTATGGGTCCCGGAGACCCAGTACTTC.

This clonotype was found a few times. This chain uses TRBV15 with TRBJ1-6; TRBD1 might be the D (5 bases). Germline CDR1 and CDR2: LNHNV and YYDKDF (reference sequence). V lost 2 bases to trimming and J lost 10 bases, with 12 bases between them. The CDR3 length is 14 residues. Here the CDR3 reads CATSRQGFQSPLHF. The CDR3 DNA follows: TGTGCCACCAGCAGACAGGGCTTTCAATCACCCCTCCACTTT.

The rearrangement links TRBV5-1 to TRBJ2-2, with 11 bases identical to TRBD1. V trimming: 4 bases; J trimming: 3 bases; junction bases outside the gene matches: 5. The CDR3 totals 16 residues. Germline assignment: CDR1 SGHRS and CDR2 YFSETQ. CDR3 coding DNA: TGCGCCAGCAGCCGGACAGGGGGCGAAGACACCGGGGAGCTGTTTTTT. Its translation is CASSRTGGEDTGELFF.

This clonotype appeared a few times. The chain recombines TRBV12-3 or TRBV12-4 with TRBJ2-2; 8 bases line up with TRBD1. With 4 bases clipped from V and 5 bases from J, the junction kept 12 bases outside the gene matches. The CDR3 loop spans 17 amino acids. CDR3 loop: CASSSTSRGRWTGELFF. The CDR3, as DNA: TGTGCCAGCAGTTCGACCTCCAGGGGGCGCTGGACCGGGGAGCTGTTTTTT.

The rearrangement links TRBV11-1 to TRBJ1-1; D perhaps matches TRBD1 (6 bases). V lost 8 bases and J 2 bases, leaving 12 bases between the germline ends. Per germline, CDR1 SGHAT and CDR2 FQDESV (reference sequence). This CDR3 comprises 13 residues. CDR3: CASAGATNTEAFF. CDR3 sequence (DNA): TGTGCCAGCGCAGGGGCAACCAACACTGAAGCTTTCTTT.

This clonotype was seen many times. CDR3 residues: CASSTTGTAPSNQSSYEQYV. The CDR3 DNA follows: TGTGCCAGCTCGACTACCGGGACGGCCCCATCTAACCAGAGCTCCTACGAGCAGTACGTC. J is TRBJ2-7 and V is TRBV18, with D perhaps TRBD1 or TRBD2 (5 bases each). Germline loops: CDR1 KGHSH, CDR2 LQKENI. The CDR3 covers 20 residues. V lost 6 bases and J lost 0, with 30 bases in between.

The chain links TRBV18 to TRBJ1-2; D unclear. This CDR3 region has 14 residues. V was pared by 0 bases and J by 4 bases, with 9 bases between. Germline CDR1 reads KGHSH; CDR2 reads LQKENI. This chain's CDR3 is CASSPPLPSYGYTF. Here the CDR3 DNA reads TGTGCCAGCTCACCACCGCTCCCGTCCTATGGCTACACCTTC. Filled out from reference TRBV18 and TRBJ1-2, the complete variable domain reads NAGVMQNPRHLVRRRGQEARLRCSPMKGHSHVYWYRQLPEEGLKFMVYLQKENIIDESGMPKERFSAEFPKEGPSILRIQQVVRGDSAAYFCASSPPLPSYGYTFGSGTRLTVV.

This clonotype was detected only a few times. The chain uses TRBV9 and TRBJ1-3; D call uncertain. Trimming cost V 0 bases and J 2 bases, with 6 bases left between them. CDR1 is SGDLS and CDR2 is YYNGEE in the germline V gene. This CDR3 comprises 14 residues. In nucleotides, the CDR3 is TGTGCCAGCAGCGTAGGAGGACCTGGAAACACCATATATTTT. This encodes CASSVGGPGNTIYF.

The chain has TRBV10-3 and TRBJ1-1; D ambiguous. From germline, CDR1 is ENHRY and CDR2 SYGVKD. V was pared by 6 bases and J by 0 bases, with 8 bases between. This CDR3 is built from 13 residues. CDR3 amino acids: CAISAELNTEAFF. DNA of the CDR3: TGTGCCATCAGCGCAGAGCTGAACACTGAAGCTTTCTTT.

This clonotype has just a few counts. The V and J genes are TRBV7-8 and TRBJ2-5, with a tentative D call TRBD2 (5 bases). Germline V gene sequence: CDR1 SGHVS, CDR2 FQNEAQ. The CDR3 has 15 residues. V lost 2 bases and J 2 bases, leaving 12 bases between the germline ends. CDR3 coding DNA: TGTGCCAGCAGCTTAAGGTATCTAGCACAAGAGACCCAGTACTTC. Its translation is CASSLRYLAQETQYF.